What follows is one T cell receptor (beta chain) and its context. Its cognate antigen is unknown. The CDR3 has 16 amino acids. The germline V gene has CDR1 SGHTA and CDR2 FQGTGA. V shed 3 bases, J shed 6 bases, and the junction held 8 bases outside the gene matches. The data are from a study of T cells after yellow fever vaccination. Looking at the study overall: Each low-cell-number fraction was prepared by means of SMART-Seq v4 Ultra Low Input.

Notes on the study in general: FACS-sorted repertoires could contain abundant clonotypes contaminating from the bulk population. Peaking faster, on day 5 versus 15, the secondary response was nonetheless weaker. Reappearance after the booster was seen for most primary-vaccination clones, at 95% to 96% CD4 and 70% to 90% CD8.

From the 5' RACE reads, TCRdb called clonotypes with MiXCR, one entry per CDR3 protein. The sample has 200,000 to 250,000 distinct CDR3 sequences, approximately 3.2% seen once; the top ten hold roughly 3.2%. The TCR originated in a young man who received the YFV17D yellow fever vaccine. The sample consisted of CD4+ T cells sorted from PBMCs, taken 10 days after the yellow fever booster vaccination. The chain couples TRBV7-3 to TRBJ2-1; 10 bases match TRBD1. The chain's CDR3 is CASSFDRDRGGNEQFF. As DNA, the CDR3 is TGTGCCAGCAGCTTTGACCGGGACAGGGGAGGCAATGAGCAGTTCTTC.